The 30 T cell receptor beta chains reported below all come from one sample, sequenced in a study of T cell repertoires in aging, cancer and after chemotherapy. Peripheral blood genomic DNA, not sorted cells or RNA, was the template. TRB rearrangements spanning V, D and J were amplified using mixed TRB-A/B primers. One entry per CDR3 protein results from TCRdb running MiXCR on the multiplex PCR reads. The repertoire includes around 500 distinct CDR3 sequences, more than 15% of them detected once, and less than 25% sits in the top ten. Specimen: blood. These receptors were collected from a human donor with a solid tumor.

The chain uses TRBV5-5 and TRBJ2-5, with 9 nucleotides matching TRBD1. V gave up 1 base and J gave up 2 bases; unmatched junction bases: 6. The CDR3 covers 16 residues. Germline V lookup: CDR1 SGHKS, CDR2 YYEKEE (reference sequence). CDR3 region: CASSLMHDRGQETQYF. The CDR3 bases are TGTGCCAGCAGCTTGATGCACGACAGGGGGCAAGAGACCCAGTACTTC.

This clonotype turned up a few times. This chain links TRBV13 with TRBJ2-1, with D perhaps matching TRBD1 (5 bases). Trimming left V 5 bases short and J 11 bases short, with 28 bases between. Germline CDR1 is PRHDT and CDR2 is FYEKMQ (reference sequence). This CDR3 has 17 amino acids. CDR3: CASSVTIGDSPLSQQFF. DNA for the CDR3: TGTGCCAGCAGCGTAACAATAGGTGACAGTCCGCTCTCTCAGCAGTTCTTC.

The chain carries TRBV9 and TRBJ2-4; D is possibly TRBD1 (7 bases). Germline-derived CDR1 and CDR2 are SGDLS and YYNGEE. V lost 3 bases to trimming and J lost 2 bases, with 15 bases between them. The CDR3 runs 16 residues. The CDR3, as DNA: TGTGCCAGCAGCGACGGAGGGGGCGCGCCCAAAAACATTCAGTACTTC. Its protein is CASSDGGGAPKNIQYF.

This clonotype is termed large. The chain is built from TRBV7-2 and TRBJ2-3, with 8 bases that match TRBD2. There are 15 residues in the CDR3. V trimming: 2 bases; J trimming: 2 bases; junction bases outside the gene matches: 3. Germline CDR1 and CDR2: SGHTA and FQGNSA. CDR3 DNA: TGTGCCAGCAGCTTAACTAGCGGCCACACAGATACGCAGTATTTT. It yields the protein CASSLTSGHTDTQYF.

By share of the sample, this clonotype is large. The rearrangement uses TRBV12-3 or TRBV12-4 and TRBJ2-5; D gene ambiguous. The CDR3 runs to 13 residues. Between the trimmed V and J ends, which lost 8 bases and 2 bases, there was a span of 12 bases. Here the CDR3 reads CASGFRSQETQYF. CDR3 sequence (DNA): TGTGCCAGCGGGTTTAGGTCGCAAGAGACCCAGTACTTC.

As for this clonotype: The CDR3 end shows no conserved phenylalanine or tryptophan, and so a read error is likely. This chain joins TRBV5-1 and TRBJ2-7; 7 bases agree with TRBD1. J gave up 0 bases and V 4 bases, and 4 bases lay outside the gene matches. Germline V gene data show CDR1 as SGHRS and CDR2 as YFSETQ. This CDR3 region has 14 residues. This CDR3 is CASSRDSNSYEQYL. The DNA for the CDR3 is TGCGCCAGCAGCAGGGACAGTAACTCCTACGAGCAGTACTTA.

The rearrangement uses TRBV7-2 and TRBJ2-3; 14 nucleotides agree with TRBD2. CDR1 is SGHTA, CDR2 FQGNSA, per germline. V lost 1 base and J lost 2; bases outside the gene matches: 8. The CDR3 has 19 amino acids. In DNA, the CDR3 is TGTGCCAGCAGCTTAGAGGGGACTAGCGGGGGTCATCACACAGATACGCAGTATTTT. Its protein is CASSLEGTSGGHHTDTQYF. Looking up the rest from reference TRBV7-2 and TRBJ2-3 gives the full variable domain: GAGVSQSPSNKVTEKGKDVELRCDPISGHTALYWYRQSLGQGLEFLIYFQGNSAPDKSGLPSDRFSAERTGGSVSTLTIQRTQQEDSAVYLCASSLEGTSGGHHTDTQYFGPGTRLTVL.

By frequency in the sample, this clonotype is large. Here the CDR3 reads CASSLEPLGGYTF. CDR3 nucleotides: TGTGCCAGCAGCTTAGAACCCCTGGGTGGCTACACCTTC. The chain uses TRBV7-2 and TRBJ1-2; D remains unclear. V lost 1 base and J lost 7, with 10 bases in between. This CDR3 has 13 amino acids. The V gene's germline CDR1 is SGHTA and CDR2 FQGNSA.

The genes are TRBV7-6 and TRBJ2-7, with 7 nucleotides matching TRBD2. The junction had 10 bases not matched to a gene; V was cut back by 5 bases and J by 3 bases. The V gene's germline CDR1 is SGHVS and CDR2 FNYEAQ. The CDR3 consists of 15 residues. As DNA, the CDR3 is TGTGCCAGCAGCCCTAGCGGTGGATATAACTACGAGCAGTACTTC. This gives the protein CASSPSGGYNYEQYF. Filled out from reference TRBV7-6 and TRBJ2-7, the complete variable domain reads GAGVSQSPRYKVTKRGQDVALRCDPISGHVSLYWYRQALGQGPEFLTYFNYEAQQDKSGLPNDRFSAERPEGSISTLTIQRTEQRDSAMYRCASSPSGGYNYEQYFGPGTRLTVT.

This chain connects TRBV2 to TRBJ2-5, with TRBD2 matching 13 bases. The J segment lost 3 bases and the V segment lost 6 bases, leaving 10 bases of the junction unmatched. This CDR3 contains 17 residues. Germline assignment: CDR1 SNHLY and CDR2 FYNNEI. Here the CDR3 reads CASRSGLAGPTEETQYF. The CDR3 DNA reads TGTGCCAGCAGATCGGGACTAGCGGGGCCGACGGAAGAGACCCAGTACTTC.

The rearrangement joins TRBV4-3 to TRBJ1-2, with 8 bases that match TRBD1. The ends lost 0 bases at V and 6 bases at J; junction bases unmatched: 3. This CDR3 is 14 amino acids long. Germline CDR1 and CDR2: LGHNA and YSLEER. The CDR3 protein is CASSQDRGPDGYTF. DNA of the CDR3: TGCGCCAGCAGCCAAGACAGGGGGCCGGATGGCTACACCTTC.

This sequence joins TRBV6-5 and TRBJ2-2; 7 nucleotides line up with TRBD1. CDR1 is MNHEY, CDR2 SVGAGI, per germline. This CDR3 is 16 amino acids long. Germline trimming cut 6 bases from V and 5 bases from J; bases unmatched to any gene: 12. The CDR3 bases are TGTGCCAGCAGCTCCCCGGACAGGTGTTTAACCGGGGAGCTGTTTTTT. Residues: CASSSPDRCLTGELFF.

This clonotype is deemed large. This chain connects TRBV7-9 to TRBJ2-7, with D maybe TRBD1 (5 bases). From germline, CDR1 is SEHNR and CDR2 FQNEAQ (reference sequence). The CDR3 is made up of 14 amino acids. Trimming cost V 1 base and J 2 bases, with 9 bases left between them. CDR3 sequence (DNA): TGTGCCAGCAGCTTAGAGGGGAACCCCTACGAGCAGTACTTC. Amino acid sequence: CASSLEGNPYEQYF.

This clonotype counts as large. This chain links TRBV12-3 or TRBV12-4 with TRBJ1-6; D is undetermined. Trimming shortened V by 6 bases and J by 3 bases, and 18 bases separated the two germline ends. There are 17 residues in the CDR3. The DNA for the CDR3 is TGTGCCAGCAGCGATGCAGCCGCTCCTTACTATAATTCACCCCTCCACTTT. This gives the protein CASSDAAAPYYNSPLHF.

By sample share, this clonotype is large (0.1 to 1%). This chain links TRBV20-1 with TRBJ2-1; tentatively, D is TRBD2 (5 bases). Germline V gene sequence: CDR1 DFQATT, CDR2 SNEGSKA (reference sequence). V lost 1 base and J 2 bases, leaving 9 bases between the germline ends. CDR3 length equals 14 residues. CDR3 sequence: CSARVAGPYNEQFF. In DNA, the CDR3 is TGCAGTGCTAGAGTCGCGGGCCCCTACAATGAGCAGTTCTTC.

Concerning this clonotype itself: This may come from a read error, since a much larger clone is one base off. V is TRBV10-3 and J is TRBJ2-7, with D perhaps TRBD2 (5 bases). V was trimmed by 6 bases and J by 6 bases, leaving 21 bases between them. This CDR3 comprises 15 residues. Germline lookup yields CDR1 ENHRY and CDR2 SYGVKD. The CDR3: CAIRNSTGNESEQYF. The CDR3 coding sequence is TGTGCCATCAGGAATTCGACGGGAAACGAGAGCGAGCAGTACTTC.

This clonotype is termed large. The chain joins TRBV7-6 to TRBJ2-1, with 9 nucleotides matching TRBD2. The CDR3 is 15 residues long. Looked up from germline, CDR1 is SGHVS and CDR2 is FNYEAQ. Trimming took 5 bases from V and 9 from J; bases not matched to a gene: 11. Here the CDR3 reads CASSDSGSLPSEQFF. CDR3 sequence (DNA): TGTGCCAGCAGCGATAGCGGGAGCCTCCCTAGTGAGCAGTTCTTC.

The chain has TRBV11-2 and TRBJ2-7; TRBD2 agrees at 10 bases. Per germline, CDR1 SGHAT and CDR2 FQNNGV. This CDR3 spans 15 amino acids. With 5 bases clipped from V and 1 base from J, the junction kept 5 bases outside the gene matches. CDR3 nucleotide sequence: TGTGCCAGCAGCCCTGGGACTAGCGCATCCTACGAGCAGTACTTC. Encoded protein: CASSPGTSASYEQYF.

Remarks on this clonotype: With a much larger clone just one base away, this may be a read error. The chain joins TRBV6-1 to TRBJ1-5; no definite D call. V shed 4 bases and J shed 5 bases, with 15 bases lying between them. Germline values: CDR1 MNHNS, CDR2 SASEGT. CDR3 length: 15 residues. The CDR3 DNA reads TGTGCCAGCAGTGGAGGACCGACTTCCTATCAGCCCCAGCATTTT. Amino acids: CASSGGPTSYQPQHF.

The V gene is TRBV12-3 or TRBV12-4, the J gene TRBJ2-4, with 7 positions matching TRBD1. The CDR3 is 15 amino acids. Trimming removed 2 bases from V and 7 bases from J; junction bases left unmatched: 8. CDR3 bases: TGTGCCAGCAGTTTAACCGACAGGGCCTTGAACATTCAGTACTTC. Translation: CASSLTDRALNIQYF.

By share, this clonotype counts as large. V gene TRBV6-1 combines with J gene TRBJ1-1, with TRBD1 identical over 7 bases. The CDR3 spans 14 residues. Germline trimming cut 7 bases from V and 0 bases from J; bases unmatched to any gene: 5. Germline-derived CDR1 and CDR2 are MNHNS and SASEGT. CDR3 in DNA: TGTGCCAGCACGGGGGGACAGTTGAACACTGAAGCTTTCTTT. Protein: CASTGGQLNTEAFF.

By sample share, this clonotype is large. The V gene is TRBV20-1, the J gene TRBJ2-3; tentatively, D is TRBD1 (6 bases). This CDR3 is built from 15 residues. Trimming took 5 bases from V and 2 from J, leaving 17 bases between them. Germline V gene lookup returns CDR1 DFQATT and CDR2 SNEGSKA (reference sequence). For the CDR3, the DNA is TGCAGTGCTGCCCCGACCACAGGGCTCACAGATACGCAGTATTTT. The encoded protein is CSAAPTTGLTDTQYF.

The rearrangement links TRBV27 to TRBJ2-3, with unresolved D. Germline V CDR1 and CDR2: MNHEY, SMNVEV (reference sequence). This CDR3 is 13 amino acids long. V was trimmed by 3 bases and J by 0 bases, leaving 4 bases between them. CDR3 amino acids: CASSFSSTDTQYF. The CDR3 nucleotides are TGTGCCAGCAGTTTTTCTAGCACAGATACGCAGTATTTT.

This clonotype counts as large. This sequence joins TRBV19 and TRBJ2-3; TRBD2 matches 11 bases. This CDR3 contains 15 residues. J lost 2 bases, V lost 9 bases, and 7 bases had no gene match. Germline assignment: CDR1 LNHDA and CDR2 SQIVND (reference sequence). DNA of the CDR3: TGTGCCAGGGATAGCGGGAGGGTAGACACAGATACGCAGTATTTT. Translated, it gives CARDSGRVDTDTQYF.

With regard to this clonotype: A much bigger clone sits one base away, suggesting this may be a read error. The V gene is TRBV12-3 or TRBV12-4, the J gene TRBJ2-1; D unclear. The CDR3 runs to 12 residues. V was clipped by 5 bases and J by 12 bases, with 14 bases between them. The CDR3 DNA reads TGTGCCAGCAGTCATAGACGTACATCGCAGTTCTTC. This gives the protein CASSHRRTSQFF.

This clonotype was observed a handful of times. V usage is TRBV6-6 and J usage is TRBJ1-5; the match to TRBD1 covers 8 bases. After removal of 6 bases from V and 4 bases from J, the junction contained 11 bases not matched to a gene. CDR1 is MNHNY, CDR2 SVGAGI, per germline (reference sequence). The CDR3 loop spans 16 amino acids. CDR3 nucleotides: TGTGCCAGCAGCCTAGCAGGGGGCTTTGGGAATCAGCCCCAGCATTTT. Protein: CASSLAGGFGNQPQHF.

In this sample, this clonotype turned up a few times. The rearrangement uses TRBV6-2 or TRBV6-3 and TRBJ1-1; D is unclear. Trimming removed 0 bases at V and 3 bases at J, with 8 bases between. This CDR3 is 14 amino acids long. Germline CDR1 MNHEY, CDR2 SVGEGT. CDR3 nucleotides: TGTGCCAGCAGTTACTCAATGAGGGACACTGAAGCTTTCTTT. Amino acids: CASSYSMRDTEAFF.

By frequency in the sample, this clonotype is large (0.1 to 1%). The chain has TRBV6-1 and TRBJ2-4; no clear D gene. Germline V gives CDR1 MNHNS, CDR2 SASEGT. CDR3 length: 13 amino acids. V was cut by 6 bases and J by 2 bases, with 8 bases left in between. CDR3 sequence reads: CASSPNSKNIQYF. The CDR3 DNA reads TGTGCCAGCAGCCCAAACTCCAAAAACATTCAGTACTTC.

A word on this clonotype: This may come from a read error, since a much larger clone is one base off. The genes are TRBV6-6 and TRBJ2-7, with 10 bases lining up with TRBD2. The CDR3 contains 13 residues. Germline V CDR1 and CDR2: MNHNY, SVGAGI (reference sequence). CDR3 DNA sequence: TGTGCCATCAGTTATGGGACTAGCGTCGAGCAGTACTTC. Encoded protein: CAISYGTSVEQYF.

This clonotype appeared a single time. A much bigger clone sits one base away, suggesting this may be a read error. The rearrangement uses TRBV5-4 and TRBJ2-3; D not resolved. V lost 5 bases to trimming and J lost 4 bases, with 17 bases between them. The CDR3 is 15 residues long. In germline, CDR1 is SGHNT, CDR2 YYREEE (reference sequence). The CDR3 nucleotides read TGTGCCAGCAGAGTTAGGGTTAACGTGGCAGATACGCAGTATTTT. Residues: CASRVRVNVADTQYF.